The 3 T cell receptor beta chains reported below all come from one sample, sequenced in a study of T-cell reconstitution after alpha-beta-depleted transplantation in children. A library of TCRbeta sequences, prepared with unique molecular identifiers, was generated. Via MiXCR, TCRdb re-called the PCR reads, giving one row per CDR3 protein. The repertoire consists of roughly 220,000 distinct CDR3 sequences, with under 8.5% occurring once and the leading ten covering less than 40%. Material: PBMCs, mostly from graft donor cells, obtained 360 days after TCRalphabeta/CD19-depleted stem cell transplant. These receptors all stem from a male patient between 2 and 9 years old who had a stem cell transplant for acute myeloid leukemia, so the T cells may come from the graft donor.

The chain's CDR3 is CASSFGLAGNNEQFF. The CDR3 bases are TGTGCCAGCAGTTTCGGACTAGCGGGTAACAATGAGCAGTTCTTC. This chain joins TRBV12-3 or TRBV12-4 and TRBJ2-1, with TRBD2 identical over 11 bases. V gave up 3 bases and J gave up 5 bases; unmatched junction bases: 3. The CDR3 covers 15 residues.

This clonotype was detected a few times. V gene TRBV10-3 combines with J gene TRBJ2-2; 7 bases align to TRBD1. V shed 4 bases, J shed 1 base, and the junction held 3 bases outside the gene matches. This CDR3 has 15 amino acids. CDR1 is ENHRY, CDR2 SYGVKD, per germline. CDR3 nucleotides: TGTGCCATCAGTGGCCGGGACAGGAACACCGGGGAGCTGTTTTTT. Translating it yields CAISGRDRNTGELFF.

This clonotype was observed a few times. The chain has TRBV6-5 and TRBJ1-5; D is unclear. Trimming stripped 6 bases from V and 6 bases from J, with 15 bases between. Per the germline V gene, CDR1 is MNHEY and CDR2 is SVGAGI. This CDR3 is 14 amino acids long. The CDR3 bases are TGTGCCAGCAGCCCCATTCTGGGATTTCAGCCCCAGCATTTT. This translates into CASSPILGFQPQHF.